There are a few counts of the clone carrying this T cell receptor (beta chain). The antigen is undetermined. PCR amplification relied on 60 Vbeta primers (plus 13 Jbeta primers). Repertoires were generated with immunoSEQ multiplex PCR, while TCRdb's copy carries only in-frame clones and drops some. The data hold roughly 180,000 clones, with under 90% observed a single time. The sample is drawn from a study of cytomegalovirus exposure and HLA in healthy donors. Study-level background: HLA-typed donors were the source of about 81 million unique TCRs held in an early data release. Overall study results and limits: An observed cluster of highly shared sequence variants was recorded as a likely sequencing artifact. A later analysis found TCR association rates differed by HLA locus, highest for DRB1 and lowest for HLA-C.

This CDR3 contains 13 residues. Unmatched junction bases numbered 4, after V lost 6 bases and J lost 4 bases. Looked up from germline, CDR1 is ENHRY and CDR2 is SYGVKD. The sequence came from a young man in good health and CMV-seronegative. V usage is TRBV10-3 and J usage is TRBJ1-1, with TRBD1 matching over 8 bases. Sequenced material: PBMCs. The chain's CDR3 is CAIRTGVGTEAFF. DNA for the CDR3: TGTGCCATCAGGACAGGGGTGGGCACTGAAGCTTTCTTT.